Each of the 29 T cell receptor beta chains below was sequenced from the same sample in a study of shared clonotypes between healthy human individuals. The assay was immunoSEQ multiplex PCR, and TCRdb's table has in-frame clones only and misses some. The data hold more than 1.2 million clones, with just under 99% observed a single time. The sequencing input was naive CD4+ T cells sorted from blood. Subset denoted: CD45RA+ positively selected. The receptors shown here come from a man younger than 45 in good health.

The chain joins TRBV11-2 to TRBJ2-7, with D unresolved. CDR1 is SGHAT and CDR2 is FQNNGV in the germline V gene. CDR3 length: 13 amino acids. V lost 1 base and J lost 6, with 10 bases in between. The chain's CDR3 is CASSLAIVGEQYF. For the CDR3, the DNA is TGTGCCAGCAGCTTAGCCATAGTGGGCGAGCAGTACTTC.

The chain uses TRBV9 and TRBJ2-3, with 10 bases fitting TRBD2. The CDR3 covers 16 residues. CDR1 SGDLS and CDR2 YYNGEE come from the germline V gene. V gave up 1 base and J gave up 0 bases; unmatched junction bases: 2. This CDR3 is CASSVKAGGSTDTQYF. CDR3 coding DNA: TGTGCCAGCAGCGTAAAAGCGGGAGGGAGCACAGATACGCAGTATTTT.

The CDR3 loop reads CSARGDREQFF. In DNA form, the CDR3 reads TGCAGTGCTAGAGGTGACAGGGAGCAGTTCTTC. The chain is built from TRBV20-1 and TRBJ2-1; TRBD1 might be the D (6 bases). Per the germline V gene, CDR1 is DFQATT and CDR2 is SNEGSKA (reference sequence). Between the trimmed V and J ends, which lost 1 base and 10 bases, there was a span of 8 bases. The CDR3 extends over 11 amino acids.

The rearrangement links TRBV27 to TRBJ1-2; no firm D call. Germline V gives CDR1 MNHEY, CDR2 SMNVEV (reference sequence). The CDR3 consists of 15 residues. Trimming removed 4 bases from V and 0 bases from J, with 12 bases in between. The CDR3 DNA is TGTGCCAGCAGTTCCGACATACTCGCTAACTATGGCTACACCTTC. Amino acid sequence: CASSSDILANYGYTF.

The chain joins TRBV14 to TRBJ2-7, with 10 bases lining up with TRBD2. The V and J ends lost 4 bases and 2 bases, in that order; junction bases with no gene match: 8. The CDR3 totals 16 residues. Germline V lookup: CDR1 SGHDN, CDR2 FVKESK. CDR3 coding DNA: TGTGCCAGCAGCCGTTCACCAGCGGGAGGGCCCTACGAGCAGTACTTC. Protein product: CASSRSPAGGPYEQYF.

This chain links TRBV18 with TRBJ1-1; 10 positions match TRBD1. CDR1 KGHSH and CDR2 LQKENI come from the germline V gene. The CDR3 has 15 amino acids. V shed 2 bases, J shed 4 bases, and the junction held 4 bases outside the gene matches. Here the CDR3 DNA reads TGTGCCAGCTCACCAGACAGGGGGCTGGGCACTGAAGCTTTCTTT. Translation gives CASSPDRGLGTEAFF.

The chain carries TRBV7-8 and TRBJ1-4; D uncertain. Germline CDR1 and CDR2: SGHVS and FQNEAQ. The CDR3 covers 16 residues. V lost 4 bases and J lost 8, with 20 bases in between. The DNA of the CDR3 is TGTGCCAGCAGCTCCCCGCAGGCACCAAGAGGAGAAAAACTGTTTTTT. As protein: CASSSPQAPRGEKLFF.

The chain carries TRBV19 and TRBJ2-2; D is ambiguous. The CDR3 is made up of 14 amino acids. The V end lost 5 bases, the J end lost 4 bases, and 11 bases lay between the germline ends. Germline V gene data show CDR1 as LNHDA and CDR2 as SQIVND (reference sequence). CDR3 residues: CASSQARFTGELFF. CDR3 sequence (DNA): TGTGCCAGTAGTCAAGCCAGATTCACCGGGGAGCTGTTTTTT.

The rearrangement links TRBV9 to TRBJ2-2; D is unresolved. Between the trimmed V and J ends, which lost 0 bases and 4 bases, there was a span of 10 bases. The CDR3 spans 15 residues. CDR1 and CDR2 (germline): SGDLS, YYNGEE. The DNA for the CDR3 is TGTGCCAGCAGCGTAGAACCACACCTCACCGGGGAGCTGTTTTTT. It codes for CASSVEPHLTGELFF.

The chain has TRBV9 and TRBJ2-2; 10 nucleotides match TRBD2. Germline CDR1 reads SGDLS; CDR2 reads YYNGEE. CDR3 length equals 20 residues. With V trimmed by 7 bases and J by 1 base, 19 bases remained unmatched. The CDR3 sequence is CASVKGVLESSGRNTGELFF. In DNA form, the CDR3 reads TGTGCCAGCGTAAAAGGGGTATTAGAATCTAGCGGGAGGAACACCGGGGAGCTGTTTTTT.

The chain is built from TRBV28 and TRBJ2-1, with TRBD2 matching 9 bases. CDR3 size: 18 residues. Germline V gene lookup returns CDR1 MDHEN and CDR2 SYDVKM. V shed 0 bases, J shed 9 bases, and the junction held 15 bases outside the gene matches. CDR3 protein: CASSLWSLAGGHEVEQFF. CDR3 sequence (DNA): TGTGCCAGCAGTTTATGGAGCCTGGCGGGAGGGCATGAGGTTGAGCAGTTCTTC.

This chain connects TRBV7-2 to TRBJ2-3, with a tentative D call TRBD1 (5 bases). Trimming removed 7 bases from V and 0 bases from J, with 17 bases in between. Germline V gene data show CDR1 as SGHTA and CDR2 as FQGNSA. The CDR3 spans 16 residues. CDR3: CASTQGARLSTDTQYF. As DNA, the CDR3 is TGTGCCAGCACCCAAGGGGCCCGGCTTAGCACAGATACGCAGTATTTT.

The CDR3 nucleotides read TGCGCCAGCAGCCAACCTAAAACAGGGGTAGTTGGCCTAGGACAGCCCCAGCATTTT. Translating it yields CASSQPKTGVVGLGQPQHF. This chain joins TRBV4-1 and TRBJ1-5; 7 nucleotides agree with TRBD1. The junction had 20 bases not matched to a gene; V was cut back by 2 bases and J by 7 bases. Germline V lookup: CDR1 MGHRA, CDR2 YSYEKL. This CDR3 spans 19 amino acids.

To note about this clone: Germline is not matched at one junction end, which may reflect a read error. The genes are TRBV18 and TRBJ2-2; a possible D gene is TRBD2 (5 bases). In germline, CDR1 is KGHSH, CDR2 LQKENI. This CDR3 spans 15 amino acids. CDR3: CASQLTNTRSGELFF. The CDR3, as DNA: TGTGCCAGCCAACTCACTAACACGAGGTCCGGGGAGCTATTTTTT.

The V call is TRBV28, the J call TRBJ2-1; possibly TRBD1 for D (5 bases). Germline V CDR1 and CDR2: MDHEN, SYDVKM. V lost 1 base to trimming and J lost 9 bases, with 10 bases between them. The CDR3 runs 13 residues. This CDR3 reads CASSLSGQGEQFF. CDR3 DNA: TGTGCCAGCAGTTTATCAGGGCAGGGTGAGCAGTTCTTC.

This chain uses TRBV5-6 with TRBJ2-1; no firm D call. Germline CDR1 SGHDT, CDR2 YYEEEE. The CDR3 contains 13 residues. V was clipped by 6 bases and J by 4 bases, with 11 bases between them. This CDR3 is CASMLGSYNEQFF. CDR3 sequence (DNA): TGTGCCAGCATGTTGGGAAGTTACAATGAGCAGTTCTTC. The entire variable domain, with the rest obtained from reference TRBV5-6 and TRBJ2-1, is as follows: DAGVTQSPTHLIKTRGQQVTLRCSPKSGHDTVSWYQQALGQGPQFIFQYYEEEERQRGNFPDRFSGHQFPNYSSELNVNALLLGDSALYLCASMLGSYNEQFFGPGTRLTVL.

The chain employs TRBV7-2 and TRBJ2-3, with 9 bases lining up with TRBD1. The trim removed 3 bases at V and 1 base at J, leaving 5 bases unmatched. Germline-derived CDR1 and CDR2 are SGHTA and FQGNSA. The CDR3 has 16 residues. CDR3 in amino acids: CASSFSGQGGTDTQYF. CDR3 nucleotides: TGTGCCAGCAGCTTCTCGGGACAGGGCGGCACAGATACGCAGTATTTT.

This chain uses TRBV5-6 with TRBJ2-7, with D perhaps matching TRBD1 (5 bases). The CDR3 runs to 14 residues. V was pared by 0 bases and J by 2 bases, with 9 bases between. The germline CDR1 and CDR2 sequences are SGHDT and YYEEEE. Here the CDR3 reads CASSLAGRTYEQYF. CDR3 nucleotides: TGTGCCAGCAGCTTGGCAGGGCGCACCTACGAGCAGTACTTC.

The rearrangement uses TRBV29-1 and TRBJ2-7, with D possibly matching TRBD1 (5 bases). V was pared by 5 bases and J by 13 bases, with 24 bases between. CDR1 and CDR2 from the germline V gene are SQVTM and ANQGSEA. The CDR3 runs to 13 residues. The CDR3 loop reads CSVLTDLTYEPYF. CDR3 nucleotide sequence: TGCAGCGTTTTGACAGACTTGACCTACGAGCCCTACTTC.

The rearrangement joins TRBV11-2 to TRBJ1-3; D gene unclear. The CDR3 has 12 amino acids. Trimming took off 5 bases at V and 4 bases at J, with 6 bases between the two ends. CDR1 and CDR2 from the germline V gene are SGHAT and FQNNGV. The CDR3 loop reads CASSEWGNTIYF. The CDR3 DNA follows: TGTGCCAGCAGCGAATGGGGAAACACCATATATTTT.

The chain links TRBV5-4 to TRBJ1-1; perhaps TRBD1 as D (6 bases). Germline V CDR1 and CDR2: SGHNT, YYREEE (reference sequence). Deletions cut 1 base from V and 4 bases from J, with 14 bases between. The CDR3 length is 15 residues. CDR3 DNA: TGTGCCAGCAGCTTGTCCGGGACAAGGGGCACTGAAGCTTTCTTT. This encodes CASSLSGTRGTEAFF.

This clone occurred once. The V gene is TRBV7-9, the J gene TRBJ2-7; 9 bases are shared with TRBD2. This CDR3 spans 16 amino acids. The germline V gene has CDR1 SEHNR and CDR2 FQNEAQ (reference sequence). Trimming at V came to 5 bases and at J to 2 bases, leaving 10 bases not matched to a gene. The CDR3 DNA sequence: TGTGCCAGCAGCCCACGGGGGCGGGAGGGCGCCTACGAGCAGTACTTC. Residues: CASSPRGREGAYEQYF.

This sequence joins TRBV7-2 and TRBJ2-7; D gene uncertain. Per the germline V gene, CDR1 is SGHTA and CDR2 is FQGNSA. Trimming stripped 3 bases from V and 4 bases from J, with 4 bases between. CDR3 length: 11 amino acids. The CDR3 nucleotides are TGTGCCAGCAGCTTCTTTTACGAGCAGTACTTC. Translation gives CASSFFYEQYF.

The chain is built from TRBV7-2 and TRBJ2-3; 7 positions agree with TRBD2. V dropped 5 bases and J dropped 6; count of bases not matched to a gene: 5. Per the germline V gene, CDR1 is SGHTA and CDR2 is FQGNSA. The CDR3 runs 13 residues. This CDR3 is CASSLSGLDTQYF. In DNA form, the CDR3 reads TGTGCCAGCAGCCTTAGCGGGCTTGATACGCAGTATTTT.

The rearrangement uses TRBV25-1 and TRBJ2-5; 10 nucleotides match TRBD1. The CDR3 totals 14 residues. Germline assignment: CDR1 MGHDK and CDR2 SYGVNS. The trim removed 5 bases at V and 6 bases at J, leaving 6 bases unmatched. The CDR3, as DNA: TGTGCCAGCAGTATGAGGACAGGGGGGAAGACCCAGTACTTC. This encodes CASSMRTGGKTQYF.

The chain combines TRBV13 with TRBJ2-5; no firm D call. Between the trimmed V and J ends, which lost 4 bases and 1 base, there was a span of 7 bases. The CDR3 spans 13 residues. The V gene's germline CDR1 is PRHDT and CDR2 FYEKMQ (reference sequence). CDR3: CASSSRPQETQYF. In DNA, the CDR3 is TGTGCCAGCAGCTCCAGGCCCCAAGAGACCCAGTACTTC.

The gene calls are TRBV28 and TRBJ1-1; D may be TRBD1 (5 bases). CDR3 length: 12 residues. With 3 bases removed from V and 11 bases from J, the gap between germline ends came to 13 bases. Germline V lookup: CDR1 MDHEN, CDR2 SYDVKM. CDR3: CASSLLGDYAFF. The CDR3, as DNA: TGTGCCAGCAGTTTGTTAGGGGACTACGCTTTCTTT.

In regard to this clone: The same CDR3 also results from other DNA sequences found in this sample. This chain connects TRBV15 to TRBJ2-7, with 8 nucleotides matching TRBD2. Germline V CDR1 and CDR2: LNHNV, YYDKDF (reference sequence). The CDR3 has 15 residues. With V trimmed by 1 base and J by 1 base, 3 bases remained unmatched. CDR3 in amino acids: CATSRGTGGSYEQYF. CDR3 nucleotides: TGTGCCACCAGCAGAGGTACGGGAGGGTCCTACGAGCAGTACTTC.

V usage is TRBV14 and J usage is TRBJ1-2; D not certain. This CDR3 is 12 amino acids long. CDR1 SGHDN and CDR2 FVKESK come from the germline V gene. The germline V and J ends were trimmed by 1 base and 10 bases, with 10 bases remaining between them. The CDR3 reads CASSQGLLAYTF. CDR3 coding DNA: TGTGCCAGCAGCCAAGGTTTATTGGCCTACACCTTC. Combining the CDR3 with reference TRBV14 and TRBJ1-2 gives the whole variable domain EAGVTQFPSHSVIEKGQTVTLRCDPISGHDNLYWYRRVMGKEIKFLLHFVKESKQDESGMPNNRFLAERTGGTYSTLKVQPAELEDSGVYFCASSQGLLAYTFGSGTRLTVV.